Each of the 9 T cell receptor beta chains below was sequenced from the same sample in a study of blood T cells in healthy people across ages (dated by TCRdb to between 2014 and 2017). Libraries were built with 5' RACE. Sequenced on an Illumina HiSeq 2500. A second roughly 6 to 12 cycle PCR used a sample-barcoded 5' primer and a J-beta primer mix. TCRdb reworked the public reads: Q25 trimming with fastp, MiXCR clone assembly, productive beta chains retained. Each CDR3 protein gets just one entry, which takes the most common genes and DNA from the rows behind it. Across this sample there are about a million distinct CDR3 sequences, with roughly 51% seen only once. Of the sample, about a fifth is held by the ten largest clones. Specimen: blood. These receptors were taken from an older woman in good health.

The table lists this clonotype with a few counts. The chain recombines TRBV3-1 with TRBJ2-7, with D possibly matching TRBD2 (6 bases). Germline CDR1 reads LGHDT; CDR2 reads YNNKEL (reference sequence). V was shortened by 6 bases and J by 4 bases, with 19 bases between the two germline ends. The CDR3 is made up of 15 amino acids. CDR3 in amino acids: CASSSRLGGLYEQYF. CDR3 nucleotide sequence: TGTGCCAGCAGTTCCCGACTAGGAGGATTATACGAGCAGTACTTC.

The rearrangement joins TRBV12-3 or TRBV12-4 to TRBJ2-7; 9 bases line up with TRBD1. The CDR3 runs to 15 residues. V was clipped by 5 bases and J by 5 bases; unmatched bases: 10. Here the CDR3 DNA reads TGTGCCAGCAGTCTCGCTGGGACAGGGACCCACGAGCAGTACTTC. Its protein is CASSLAGTGTHEQYF.

The V and J genes are TRBV29-1 and TRBJ2-5, with 8 bases lining up with TRBD2. Germline assignment: CDR1 SQVTM and CDR2 ANQGSEA. Unmatched junction bases numbered 4, after V lost 3 bases and J lost 4 bases. The CDR3 totals 13 residues. CDR3 residues: CSVDRAGVETQYF. The CDR3 region has the DNA TGCAGCGTTGATCGAGCGGGGGTAGAGACCCAGTACTTC.

The V gene is TRBV20-1, the J gene TRBJ2-7; 7 bases are a match to TRBD1. Germline loops: CDR1 DFQATT, CDR2 SNEGSKA (reference sequence). J lost 4 bases, V lost 6 bases, and 12 bases had no gene match. The CDR3 covers 14 residues. The CDR3 sequence: CSAQTGKTKYEQYF. The CDR3, as DNA: TGCAGTGCACAGACAGGGAAGACAAAGTACGAGCAGTACTTC.

In nucleotides, the CDR3 is TGCGCCAGCAGCTTGGATCGGGGCTACACCTTC. Translation gives CASSLDRGYTF. This rearrangement joins TRBV5-1 to TRBJ1-2; no reliable D call. The CDR3 has 11 residues. CDR1 is SGHRS, CDR2 YFSETQ, per germline. Trimming cost V 0 bases and J 8 bases, with 5 bases left between them.

The chain employs TRBV4-3 and TRBJ1-4; D might be TRBD1 (6 bases). This CDR3 is 15 amino acids long. V was trimmed by 3 bases and J by 8 bases, leaving 16 bases between them. CDR1 LGHNA and CDR2 YSLEER come from the germline V gene. This chain's CDR3 is CASSQTIQGREKLFF. CDR3 DNA sequence: TGCGCCAGCAGCCAGACAATACAGGGTCGAGAAAAACTGTTTTTT.

This clonotype turned up a few times. This rearrangement joins TRBV29-1 to TRBJ2-1; D gene ambiguous. The CDR3 runs 15 residues. Trimming took 0 bases from V and 2 from J, leaving 11 bases between them. CDR1 and CDR2 from the germline V gene are SQVTM and ANQGSEA. The CDR3 DNA reads as TGCAGCGTTGAAGATTATGGAAGCCCCTACAATGAGCAGTTCTTC. Encoded protein: CSVEDYGSPYNEQFF.

The count of this clonotype is one. V is TRBV27 and J is TRBJ2-5; D uncertain. Trimming stripped 1 base from V and 4 bases from J, with 19 bases between. CDR1 MNHEY and CDR2 SMNVEV come from the germline V gene (reference sequence). There are 17 residues in the CDR3. CDR3 bases: TGTGCCAGCAGTTTATGCCCAGGAAGATCTTGCATAGAGACCCAGTACTTC. This gives the protein CASSLCPGRSCIETQYF.

The chain links TRBV24-1 to TRBJ2-7, with D perhaps TRBD1 (6 bases). Germline CDR1 and CDR2: KGHDR and SFDVKD. CDR3 size: 14 residues. Between the trimmed V and J ends, which lost 7 bases and 3 bases, there was a span of 15 bases. The CDR3 nucleotides are TGTGCCACCAGGGATGGACAGAGCTACTACGAGCAGTACTTC. Translation gives CATRDGQSYYEQYF.